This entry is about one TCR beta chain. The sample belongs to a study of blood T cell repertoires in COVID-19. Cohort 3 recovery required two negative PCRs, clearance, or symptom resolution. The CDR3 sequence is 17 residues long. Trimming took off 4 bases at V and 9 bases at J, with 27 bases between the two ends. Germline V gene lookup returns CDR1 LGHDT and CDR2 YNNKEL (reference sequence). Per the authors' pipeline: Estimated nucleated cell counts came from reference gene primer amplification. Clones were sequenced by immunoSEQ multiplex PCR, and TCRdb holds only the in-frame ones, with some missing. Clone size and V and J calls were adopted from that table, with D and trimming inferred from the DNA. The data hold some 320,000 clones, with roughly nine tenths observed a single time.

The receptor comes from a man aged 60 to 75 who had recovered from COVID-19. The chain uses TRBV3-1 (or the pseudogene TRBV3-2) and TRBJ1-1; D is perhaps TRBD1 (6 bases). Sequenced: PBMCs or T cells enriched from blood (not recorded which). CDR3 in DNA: TGTGCCAGCAGCCTCAGCCTCCACAGGGATCGGCCCGGAAAAGCTTTCTTT. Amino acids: CASSLSLHRDRPGKAFF.